The T cell receptor beta chain under discussion was sequenced for a study of blood T cell repertoires in COVID-19. The overall study: Spain, Italy and the United States supplied samples that represented acute and convalescent COVID-19. The analysed material was cDNA or gDNA that came from T cells, B-cell-depleted T cells, or PBMCs.

The assay was immunoSEQ multiplex PCR, and TCRdb's table has in-frame clones only and misses some. The table lists some 140,000 clones, about 73% of them singletons. CDR3 length: 12 amino acids. CDR1 and CDR2 (germline): DFQATT, SNEGSKA (reference sequence). Concerning this clone itself: The junction departs from germline at one end; a sequencing error may be responsible.

The chain employs TRBV20-1 and TRBJ2-1, with D perhaps matching TRBD2 (5 bases). The specimen was peripheral blood. This TCR came from an elderly man with acute or convalescent COVID-19. The CDR3, as DNA: TGCAGTGCTAGTTACGGACTGGGCGAAGTTATCTTC. Amino acid sequence: CSASYGLGEVIF.